This TCR beta chain was obtained from a study of blood T cell repertoires in COVID-19. Germline CDR1 DFQATT, CDR2 SNEGSKA (reference sequence). J was trimmed by 0 bases and V by 3 bases; bases with no gene match: 6. This CDR3 region has 15 residues. Clones were sequenced by immunoSEQ multiplex PCR, and TCRdb holds only the in-frame ones, with some missing. This sample has 150,000 or so clones, with 84% found just once. The source is a man in his forties or fifties who had recovered from COVID-19. Material for sequencing was peripheral blood. The chain employs TRBV20-1 and TRBJ2-3; 7 nucleotides agree with TRBD1. The CDR3 region is CSASSSGQSTDTQYF. CDR3 nucleotides: TGCAGTGCTAGTTCTTCGGGACAGAGCACAGATACGCAGTATTTT.